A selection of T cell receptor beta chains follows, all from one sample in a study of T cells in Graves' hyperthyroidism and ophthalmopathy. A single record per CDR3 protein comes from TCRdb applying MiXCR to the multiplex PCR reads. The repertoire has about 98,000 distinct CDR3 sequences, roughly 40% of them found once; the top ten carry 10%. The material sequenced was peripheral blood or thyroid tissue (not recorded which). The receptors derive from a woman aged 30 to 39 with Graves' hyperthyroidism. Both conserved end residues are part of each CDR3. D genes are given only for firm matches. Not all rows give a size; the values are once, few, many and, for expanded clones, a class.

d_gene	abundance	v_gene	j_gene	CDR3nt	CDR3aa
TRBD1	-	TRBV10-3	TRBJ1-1	TGTGCCATCACTAGACAGGGATGGAACACTGAAGCTTTCTTT	CAITRQGWNTEAFF
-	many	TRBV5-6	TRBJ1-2	TGTGCCAGCAGCTTCGCGGTCAGTACCACTGGCTACACCTTC	CASSFAVSTTGYTF
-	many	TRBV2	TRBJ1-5	TGTGCCAGCAGTCTGGACGGTAATCAGCCCCAGCATTTT	CASSLDGNQPQHF
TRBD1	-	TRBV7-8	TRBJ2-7	TGTGCCAGCAGCCAAGACAGGGGAGGTGGGCTAGACGGAGAGCAGTACTTC	CASSQDRGGGLDGEQYF
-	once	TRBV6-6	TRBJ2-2	TGTGCCAGCAGCACCAACCGACAGGGGACTAGTTCGATCACCGGGGAGCTGTTTTTT	CASSTNRQGTSSITGELFF
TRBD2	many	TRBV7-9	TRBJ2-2	TGTGCCAGCAGCCCTAGCGGAGGGGTCGCCGGGGAGCTGTTTTTT	CASSPSGGVAGELFF
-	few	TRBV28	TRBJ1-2	TGTGCCAGCAGTTTATGGACCCTCCTGAACGGCTACACCTTC	CASSLWTLLNGYTF
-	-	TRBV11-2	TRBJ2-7	TGTGCCAGCAGCGGGTACATCTACGAGCAGTACTTC	CASSGYIYEQYF
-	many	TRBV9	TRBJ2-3	TGTGCCAGCAGCACAGGGTACGGGACAGATACGCAGTATTTT	CASSTGYGTDTQYF
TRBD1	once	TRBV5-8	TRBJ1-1	TGTGCCAGCAGCGTCGGGACAGGGAACACTGAAGCTTTCTTT	CASSVGTGNTEAFF
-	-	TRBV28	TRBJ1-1	TGTGCCAGCATCCGGGGGAGCATGAACACTGAAGCTTTCTTT	CASIRGSMNTEAFF
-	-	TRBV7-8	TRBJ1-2	TGTGCCAGCAGCACTCCACCGGGACGGGGAGGGGGTGGCTACACCTTC	CASSTPPGRGGGGYTF